Presented here are 30 T cell receptor beta chains from one specimen sequenced in a study of T cell repertoires in cytomegalovirus infection. No antigen is known for these receptors. Each CDR3 protein gets one entry after TCRdb re-called the reads with MiXCR. The table includes 400,000 to 600,000 distinct CDR3 sequences, more than 40% detected once. Sequenced material: cultured PBMCs, taken from culture after CMV antigen stimulation. The origin of the receptors is a human donor in good health (CMV status not recorded). Some clones in this sample may be carry-over from other donors' samples.

The CDR3 nucleotides read TGTGCCAGCAGCTTACGTCTGGGGCCGAGGGATACGCAGTATTTT. Protein sequence: CASSLRLGPRDTQYF. This chain uses TRBV7-2 with TRBJ2-3; D is perhaps TRBD1 (5 bases). Germline lookup yields CDR1 SGHTA and CDR2 FQGNSA. The length of the CDR3 is 15 residues. Trimming took off 2 bases at V and 6 bases at J, with 15 bases between the two ends. Full variable domain (remainder filled in from reference TRBV7-2 and TRBJ2-3): GAGVSQSPSNKVTEKGKDVELRCDPISGHTALYWYRQSLGQGLEFLIYFQGNSAPDKSGLPSDRFSAERTGGSVSTLTIQRTQQEDSAVYLCASSLRLGPRDTQYFGPGTRLTVL.

This clonotype has only a few counts. CDR3 nucleotides: TGTGCCAGCAGCCCTGGCAGCAGGGAAGGAGGCTACACCTTC. It encodes CASSPGSREGGYTF. The chain joins TRBV7-8 to TRBJ1-2, with D possibly being TRBD1 (5 bases). CDR3 size: 14 residues. Germline values: CDR1 SGHVS, CDR2 FQNEAQ. V lost 5 bases and J lost 8, with 18 bases in between. Drawing the rest from reference TRBV7-8 and TRBJ1-2, the complete variable domain is GAGVSQSPRYKVAKRGQDVALRCDPISGHVSLFWYQQALGQGPEFLTYFQNEAQLDKSGLPSDRFFAERPEGSVSTLKIQRTQQEDSAVYLCASSPGSREGGYTFGSGTRLTVV.

This clonotype was detected only a few times. The J gene is TRBJ1-5, the V gene TRBV7-2; the match to TRBD1 covers 11 bases. With V trimmed by 5 bases and J by 5 bases, 5 bases remained unmatched. The CDR3 is 15 residues long. Germline V gives CDR1 SGHTA, CDR2 FQGNSA. The CDR3 sequence: CASSQDRGLYQPQHF. CDR3 DNA: TGTGCCAGCAGCCAGGACAGGGGGCTGTATCAGCCCCAGCATTTT.

Only a few counts were recorded for this clonotype. The chain joins TRBV19 to TRBJ1-2; TRBD1 agrees at 9 bases. Germline-derived CDR1 and CDR2 are LNHDA and SQIVND (reference sequence). After removal of 9 bases from V and 8 bases from J, the junction contained 7 bases not matched to a gene. The CDR3 is made up of 12 amino acids. The CDR3 is CASGGQGGGYTF. Written as DNA, the CDR3 is TGTGCCAGCGGGGGACAGGGTGGCGGCTACACCTTC.

This clonotype appeared a few times. This sequence joins TRBV7-6 and TRBJ2-7, with 7 bases matching TRBD1. Germline V lookup: CDR1 SGHVS, CDR2 FNYEAQ. Losses at the gene ends were 5 bases for V and 4 bases for J; bases not matched to a gene: 5. The length of the CDR3 is 13 residues. The CDR3 protein is CASSPKGQYEQYF. The DNA for the CDR3 is TGTGCCAGCAGCCCTAAGGGACAGTACGAGCAGTACTTC.

The table lists this clonotype with a few counts. The V gene is TRBV6-5, the J gene TRBJ2-3; D is ambiguous. Germline V CDR1 and CDR2: MNHEY, SVGAGI. Trimming took off 2 bases at V and 2 bases at J, with 8 bases between the two ends. This CDR3 region has 14 residues. The CDR3 DNA follows: TGTGCCAGCAGTTACGGAGACAACACAGATACGCAGTATTTT. Translating it yields CASSYGDNTDTQYF.

The CDR3: CASSGPLAGMNTEAFF. The CDR3 nucleotides read TGTGCCAGCAGTGGCCCCCTGGCAGGCATGAACACTGAAGCTTTCTTT. J is TRBJ1-1 and V is TRBV6-6; D unclear. Between the trimmed V and J ends, which lost 5 bases and 0 bases, there was a span of 16 bases. The CDR3 extends over 16 amino acids. Germline V gives CDR1 MNHNY, CDR2 SVGAGI (reference sequence).

There are a few counts of this clonotype. The chain links TRBV10-3 to TRBJ2-3, with D possibly TRBD2 on 6 matching bases. This CDR3 is 15 amino acids long. Germline assignment: CDR1 ENHRY and CDR2 SYGVKD. The V end was cut by 0 bases, the J end by 11 bases, with 18 bases between. The CDR3 nucleotides read TGTGCCATCAGTGAGTCGGTCGGGGACTGGTTGGAGCAGTATTTT. Protein sequence: CAISESVGDWLEQYF.

This chain joins TRBV18 and TRBJ2-1, with D possibly being TRBD2 (7 bases). V gave up 4 bases and J gave up 5 bases, with 21 bases separating them. The CDR3 totals 17 residues. Germline CDR1 reads KGHSH; CDR2 reads LQKENI. The CDR3 DNA follows: TGTGCCAGCTCACGGCAACAAAGGAGGGGGGGTCACAATGAGCAGTTCTTC. This sequence encodes CASSRQQRRGGHNEQFF.

This clonotype was detected ten times or more. The chain joins TRBV6-1 to TRBJ1-6, with D possibly being TRBD1 (5 bases). Germline V gives CDR1 MNHNS, CDR2 SASEGT. The CDR3 extends over 15 amino acids. The V gene lost 1 base and the J gene lost 7 bases, with 11 bases spanning the gap. The CDR3: CASSEVGGSNSPLHF. DNA of the CDR3: TGTGCCAGCAGTGAAGTTGGGGGTTCCAATTCACCCCTCCACTTT.

CDR3 sequence (DNA): TGTGCCAGCAGGGCTACTTACAATGAGCAGTTCTTC. Its protein is CASRATYNEQFF. V gene TRBV6-2 or TRBV6-3 combines with J gene TRBJ2-1; D not certain. The CDR3 is made up of 12 amino acids. Trimming removed 6 bases from V and 4 bases from J, with 7 bases in between. In germline, CDR1 is MNHEY, CDR2 SVGEGT.

The rearrangement uses TRBV7-2 and TRBJ2-5; perhaps TRBD1 as D (5 bases). The germline V gene has CDR1 SGHTA and CDR2 FQGNSA. This CDR3 has 11 residues. V shed 5 bases and J shed 7 bases, with 8 bases lying between them. In DNA, the CDR3 is TGTGCCAGCAGCGATAGGGGGACCCAGTACTTC. Translation gives CASSDRGTQYF.

The chain recombines TRBV5-4 with TRBJ2-2, with 14 positions matching TRBD2. This CDR3 is built from 17 residues. Germline V gives CDR1 SGHNT, CDR2 YYREEE (reference sequence). Germline trimming cut 4 bases from V and 6 bases from J; bases unmatched to any gene: 8. The CDR3 spells CASSAGTSGRRPGELFF. In DNA form, the CDR3 reads TGTGCCAGCAGCGCCGGGACTAGCGGGAGAAGACCCGGGGAGCTGTTTTTT.

The chain is built from TRBV6-1 and TRBJ2-7; D may be TRBD1 (5 bases). The CDR3 is made up of 12 amino acids. The V gene's germline CDR1 is MNHNS and CDR2 SASEGT. V gave up 4 bases and J gave up 4 bases, with 8 bases separating them. The CDR3 sequence is CASSVAGYEQYF. The CDR3 nucleotides are TGTGCCAGCAGTGTGGCAGGGTACGAGCAGTACTTC.

This clonotype was found a few times. The CDR3 protein is CASSLVNEQYF. The CDR3 DNA is TGTGCCAGCAGCTTAGTCAACGAGCAGTACTTC. This chain connects TRBV7-8 to TRBJ2-7, with unresolved D. CDR1 and CDR2 from the germline V gene are SGHVS and FQNEAQ. V was pared by 1 base and J by 5 bases, with 3 bases between. The CDR3 has 11 residues.

The chain is built from TRBV19 and TRBJ1-1, with D tentatively TRBD1 (5 bases). CDR1 is LNHDA, CDR2 SQIVND, per germline (reference sequence). The CDR3 is made up of 15 amino acids. Trimming shortened V by 4 bases and J by 3 bases, and 15 bases separated the two germline ends. The CDR3 protein is CASSTHRYQDTEAFF. CDR3 nucleotide sequence: TGTGCCAGTAGTACCCACAGGTATCAAGACACTGAAGCTTTCTTT.

This clonotype turned up a few times. Here the CDR3 DNA reads TGTGCCAGCAGCACCAGGCGGCTCACCGGGGAGCTGTTTTTT. Translating it yields CASSTRRLTGELFF. This chain uses TRBV12-3 or TRBV12-4 with TRBJ2-2; D gene uncertain. V was cut by 6 bases and J by 4 bases, with 12 bases left in between. This CDR3 is built from 14 residues.

The sample holds a few counts of this clonotype. The chain employs TRBV7-9 and TRBJ2-3; the match to TRBD2 covers 9 bases. The germline CDR1 and CDR2 sequences are SEHNR and FQNEAQ (reference sequence). V was clipped by 3 bases and J by 2 bases; unmatched bases: 12. CDR3 length: 18 amino acids. CDR3 in amino acids: CASSFFPAGGLFTDTQYF. For the CDR3, the DNA is TGTGCCAGCAGCTTTTTTCCAGCGGGGGGCCTTTTCACAGATACGCAGTATTTT.

This clonotype has at least ten counts. This chain connects TRBV27 to TRBJ1-5, with D hard to call. This CDR3 has 13 amino acids. The germline gives CDR1 MNHEY, CDR2 SMNVEV (reference sequence). Trimming took 6 bases from V and 0 from J, leaving 6 bases between them. The CDR3: CASSLSSNQPQHF. CDR3 sequence (DNA): TGTGCCAGCAGCTTGAGTAGCAATCAGCCCCAGCATTTT.

The V and J genes are TRBV5-6 and TRBJ1-2, with D possibly matching TRBD1 (6 bases). Trimming left V 1 base short and J 8 bases short, with 12 bases between. Germline CDR1 is SGHDT and CDR2 is YYEEEE. The CDR3 is made up of 13 amino acids. CDR3 loop: CASSLQAGTGYTF. As DNA, the CDR3 is TGTGCCAGCAGCTTGCAAGCAGGGACAGGCTACACCTTC. Combining the CDR3 with reference TRBV5-6 and TRBJ1-2 gives the whole variable domain DAGVTQSPTHLIKTRGQQVTLRCSPKSGHDTVSWYQQALGQGPQFIFQYYEEEERQRGNFPDRFSGHQFPNYSSELNVNALLLGDSALYLCASSLQAGTGYTFGSGTRLTVV.

The rearrangement uses TRBV28 and TRBJ1-2; D gene uncertain. Germline assignment: CDR1 MDHEN and CDR2 SYDVKM. The CDR3 sequence is 13 residues long. Between the trimmed V and J ends, which lost 6 bases and 0 bases, there was a span of 8 bases. DNA of the CDR3: TGTGCCAGCAGGATCGATACTAACTATGGCTACACCTTC. Residues: CASRIDTNYGYTF.

The gene calls are TRBV4-3 and TRBJ2-7; 7 positions match TRBD1. Germline V lookup: CDR1 LGHNA, CDR2 YSLEER. The CDR3 extends over 15 amino acids. V shed 0 bases and J 0 bases; nucleotides not matched to a gene: 2. The CDR3 region is CASSQDPGGSYEQYF. The CDR3 nucleotides are TGCGCCAGCAGCCAAGACCCAGGGGGCTCCTACGAGCAGTACTTC.

The table lists this clonotype with many counts. The chain couples TRBV7-2 to TRBJ2-3, with a weak D call TRBD1 (7 bases). Trimming pared 5 bases from V and 3 bases from J, leaving 15 bases between. The CDR3 sequence is 15 residues long. Per the germline V gene, CDR1 is SGHTA and CDR2 is FQGNSA. The CDR3 here is CASSLRQGGTDTQYF. CDR3 nucleotide sequence: TGTGCCAGCAGCCTCCGACAGGGAGGAACAGATACGCAGTATTTT.

The chain is built from TRBV7-8 and TRBJ2-7; D not certain. Germline V gene lookup returns CDR1 SGHVS and CDR2 FQNEAQ. The V gene lost 2 bases and the J gene lost 6 bases, with 20 bases spanning the gap. The CDR3 runs 16 residues. In DNA form, the CDR3 reads TGTGCCAGCAGCTTAATCGGACGGGCCCCCATCCGCGAGCAGTACTTC. Translated: CASSLIGRAPIREQYF.

This sequence joins TRBV7-6 and TRBJ2-7; weak D call: TRBD1 (5 bases). Per germline, CDR1 SGHVS and CDR2 FNYEAQ. The CDR3 contains 16 residues. V was trimmed by 1 base and J by 2 bases, leaving 15 bases between them. CDR3 region: CASSLVGRVGTYEQYF. In DNA, the CDR3 is TGTGCCAGCAGCTTAGTCGGCAGGGTAGGAACCTACGAGCAGTACTTC. The full variable domain, rest sourced from reference TRBV7-6 and TRBJ2-7, is GAGVSQSPRYKVTKRGQDVALRCDPISGHVSLYWYRQALGQGPEFLTYFNYEAQQDKSGLPNDRFSAERPEGSISTLTIQRTEQRDSAMYRCASSLVGRVGTYEQYFGPGTRLTVT.

This chain joins TRBV2 and TRBJ1-4, with D hard to call. The V end was cut by 4 bases, the J end by 5 bases, with 11 bases between. The CDR3 loop spans 14 amino acids. The germline V gene has CDR1 SNHLY and CDR2 FYNNEI. In DNA form, the CDR3 reads TGTGCCAGCAGTGTTGACCGAGGAAATGAAAAACTGTTTTTT. Protein: CASSVDRGNEKLFF.

This clonotype has a count of ten or more. The rearrangement joins TRBV7-2 to TRBJ1-5; D remains ambiguous. Trimming took 5 bases from V and 2 from J, leaving 10 bases between them. Germline assignment: CDR1 SGHTA and CDR2 FQGNSA. The CDR3 sequence is 14 residues long. CDR3 coding DNA: TGTGCCAGCAGCCGGCTTTCGGGCAATCAGCCCCAGCATTTT. This encodes CASSRLSGNQPQHF.

This chain links TRBV19 with TRBJ1-6; 8 positions match TRBD1. The V gene end was trimmed by 6 bases and the J gene end by 9 bases; junction bases not matched to a gene: 7. CDR1 is LNHDA and CDR2 is SQIVND in the germline V gene (reference sequence). The CDR3 loop spans 14 amino acids. CDR3 DNA: TGTGCCAGTAGGACAGGGGCCCCAGGTTCACCCCTCCACTTT. It codes for CASRTGAPGSPLHF.

The chain employs TRBV20-1 and TRBJ2-3; no reliable D call. This CDR3 comprises 13 residues. The V end was cut by 3 bases, the J end by 6 bases, with 13 bases between. Looked up from germline, CDR1 is DFQATT and CDR2 is SNEGSKA (reference sequence). The CDR3 protein is CSASYAPGDTQYF. CDR3 DNA sequence: TGCAGTGCTAGTTACGCCCCCGGGGATACGCAGTATTTT.

The chain uses TRBV5-4 and TRBJ1-1; TRBD1 agrees at 9 bases. The CDR3 runs 14 residues. V was pared by 7 bases and J by 6 bases, with 10 bases of the junction left unmatched. CDR1 is SGHNT and CDR2 is YYREEE in the germline V gene (reference sequence). CDR3 in DNA: TGTGCCAGCGCTGGGGGGGACAGGGTACCTGAAGCTTTCTTT. It yields the protein CASAGGDRVPEAFF.